The 24 T cell receptor beta chains below come from one sample, sequenced in a study of blood T cell repertoires in COVID-19. Clones were read by immunoSEQ multiplex PCR, and TCRdb kept only the in-frame ones, dropping some. The sample shows about 120,000 clones, roughly nine tenths of them seen only once. The sequencing sample was made of peripheral blood. The receptors stem from a man between 65 and 79 years old with active or convalescent COVID-19.

This clone came up a few times. V usage is TRBV6-5 and J usage is TRBJ1-3; D is unresolved. The CDR3 has 15 residues. The germline CDR1 and CDR2 sequences are MNHEY and SVGAGI. Trimming shortened V by 6 bases and J by 0 bases, and 12 bases separated the two germline ends. This CDR3 is CASSRRRPSGNTIYF. CDR3 coding DNA: TGTGCCAGCAGCCGCAGGCGACCCTCTGGAAACACCATATATTTT.

The genes are TRBV4-2 and TRBJ1-1, with TRBD1 matching 8 bases. From germline, CDR1 is LGHNA and CDR2 YNFKEQ. The CDR3 length is 14 residues. J lost 5 bases, V lost 2 bases, and 4 bases had no gene match. DNA of the CDR3: TGTGCCAGCAGCCAAAGACAGGGGTCGACTGAAGCTTTCTTT. It yields the protein CASSQRQGSTEAFF.

The chain employs TRBV28 and TRBJ2-7; 9 bases fit TRBD1. V gave up 3 bases and J gave up 4 bases; unmatched junction bases: 4. Germline V gives CDR1 MDHEN, CDR2 SYDVKM. CDR3 length equals 14 residues. The CDR3 DNA is TGTGCCAGCAGTTTGGGGACAGGGAGATACGAGCAGTACTTC. This gives the protein CASSLGTGRYEQYF.

Written as DNA, the CDR3 is TGTGCCAGCAGCTTAGGGTCCCGGCAGGGGGCAACAGATACGCAGTATTTT. As protein: CASSLGSRQGATDTQYF. This chain joins TRBV7-9 and TRBJ2-3, with 8 bases matching TRBD1. From germline, CDR1 is SEHNR and CDR2 FQNEAQ (reference sequence). With 1 base clipped from V and 3 bases from J, the junction kept 9 bases outside the gene matches. This CDR3 region has 17 residues.

This clone was detected once. V is TRBV10-3 and J is TRBJ1-2; D might be TRBD1 (6 bases). This CDR3 comprises 13 residues. Looked up from germline, CDR1 is ENHRY and CDR2 is SYGVKD. Trimming left V 6 bases short and J 7 bases short, with 15 bases between. The CDR3 is CAIRDSINSGYTF. The CDR3 nucleotides are TGTGCCATCAGGGACAGCATTAATAGTGGCTACACCTTC.

The CDR3 loop reads CASAQGGWGTQYF. In DNA form, the CDR3 reads TGTGCCAGCGCGCAGGGGGGCTGGGGGACGCAGTATTTT. The V call is TRBV9, the J call TRBJ2-3, with a possible D match to TRBD1 (7 bases). V was pared by 7 bases and J by 9 bases, with 18 bases between. This CDR3 has 13 amino acids. CDR1 is SGDLS, CDR2 YYNGEE, per germline.

This rearrangement joins TRBV11-2 to TRBJ1-1; 9 nucleotides agree with TRBD1. V trimming: 6 bases; J trimming: 11 bases; junction bases outside the gene matches: 10. CDR1 is SGHAT, CDR2 FQNNGV, per germline. This CDR3 has 13 residues. The CDR3 DNA reads TGTGCCAGCAGTACCCGACAGGGGGGGGTGGCTTTCTTT. It is translated as CASSTRQGGVAFF.

V and J are TRBV5-1 and TRBJ1-2; possibly TRBD1 for D (6 bases). The CDR3 is 14 residues long. Germline CDR1 SGHRS, CDR2 YFSETQ. V lost 4 bases and J 6 bases, leaving 16 bases between the germline ends. The CDR3, as DNA: TGCGCCAGCAGCCCTTCCCGGACAGCGGATGGCTACACCTTC. This gives the protein CASSPSRTADGYTF.

The chain employs TRBV28 and TRBJ1-1; D may be TRBD1 (5 bases). V lost 5 bases, J lost 1 base, and 5 bases lay in between. The CDR3 has 12 amino acids. Germline CDR1 and CDR2: MDHEN and SYDVKM. The CDR3 nucleotides read TGTGCCAGCAGTGACAGGAACACTGAAGCTTTCTTT. Translation gives CASSDRNTEAFF.

This chain joins TRBV27 and TRBJ1-4; D not resolved. The CDR3 loop spans 15 amino acids. From germline, CDR1 is MNHEY and CDR2 SMNVEV (reference sequence). Trimming left V 4 bases short and J 0 bases short, with 9 bases between. The DNA of the CDR3 is TGTGCCAGCAGTTCTGCGGCCACAACTAATGAAAAACTGTTTTTT. It codes for CASSSAATTNEKLFF. The whole variable domain, remainder taken from reference TRBV27 and TRBJ1-4, is EAQVTQNPRYLITVTGKKLTVTCSQNMNHEYMSWYRQDPGLGLRQIYYSMNVEVTDKGDVPEGYKVSRKEKRNFPLILESPSPNQTSLYFCASSSAATTNEKLFFGSGTQLSVL.

V gene TRBV5-6 combines with J gene TRBJ2-7; D gene ambiguous. V lost 0 bases, J lost 0 bases, and 7 bases lay in between. The V gene's germline CDR1 is SGHDT and CDR2 YYEEEE. The length of the CDR3 is 14 residues. The CDR3 DNA follows: TGTGCCAGCAGCTTGGCCCCCAGCTCCTACGAGCAGTACTTC. It yields the protein CASSLAPSSYEQYF.

The J gene is TRBJ2-1, the V gene TRBV18, with D perhaps matching TRBD1 (6 bases). Germline V gene lookup returns CDR1 KGHSH and CDR2 LQKENI. Trimming pared 3 bases from V and 1 base from J, leaving 13 bases between. The CDR3 is 16 residues long. CDR3 sequence: CASSPGFQGSYNEQFF. The DNA for the CDR3 is TGTGCCAGCTCACCCGGGTTCCAGGGGTCCTACAATGAGCAGTTCTTC. Using reference TRBV18 and TRBJ2-1 for the parts outside the CDR3, the full variable domain is NAGVMQNPRHLVRRRGQEARLRCSPMKGHSHVYWYRQLPEEGLKFMVYLQKENIIDESGMPKERFSAEFPKEGPSILRIQQVVRGDSAAYFCASSPGFQGSYNEQFFGPGTRLTVL.

CDR3 nucleotide sequence: TGTGCCAGCAGTGGACAGTGGGCTTACGAGCAGTACTTC. Translating it yields CASSGQWAYEQYF. The rearrangement uses TRBV2 and TRBJ2-7, with a tentative D call TRBD1 (5 bases). The CDR3 sequence is 13 residues long. The V end lost 4 bases, the J end lost 4 bases, and 11 bases lay between the germline ends. The germline V gene has CDR1 SNHLY and CDR2 FYNNEI. Full variable domain (remainder filled in from reference TRBV2 and TRBJ2-7): EPEVTQTPSHQVTQMGQEVILRCVPISNHLYFYWYRQILGQKVEFLVSFYNNEISEKSEIFDDQFSVERPDGSNFTLKIRSTKLEDSAMYFCASSGQWAYEQYFGPGTRLTVT.

This clone appeared once. The chain has TRBV19 and TRBJ1-4; D is undetermined. CDR3 size: 13 residues. V was pared by 3 bases and J by 8 bases, with 10 bases between. Per the germline V gene, CDR1 is LNHDA and CDR2 is SQIVND (reference sequence). CDR3 sequence (DNA): TGTGCCAGTAGTATGGTAGAGCGAGAAAAACTGTTTTTT. This gives the protein CASSMVEREKLFF.

The chain employs TRBV27 and TRBJ2-7; 8 bases map to TRBD2. The CDR3 is made up of 13 amino acids. Germline V gene data show CDR1 as MNHEY and CDR2 as SMNVEV (reference sequence). Trimming took 3 bases from V and 4 from J; bases not matched to a gene: 2. Written as DNA, the CDR3 is TGTGCCAGCAGTTTTCGGGGGGGGTACGAGCAGTACTTC. Translated, it gives CASSFRGGYEQYF.

The chain recombines TRBV28 with TRBJ1-2; 7 nucleotides align to TRBD1. Germline V gives CDR1 MDHEN, CDR2 SYDVKM. V lost 5 bases to trimming and J lost 3 bases; unmatched junction nucleotides: 9. This CDR3 contains 15 residues. The CDR3 protein is CASSPTGKRDYGYTF. The CDR3 DNA follows: TGTGCCAGCAGTCCGACAGGGAAGAGGGACTATGGCTACACCTTC.

J is TRBJ2-3 and V is TRBV18; TRBD2 matches 10 bases. CDR1 KGHSH and CDR2 LQKENI come from the germline V gene. This CDR3 comprises 16 residues. V was pared by 6 bases and J by 1 base, with 7 bases of the junction left unmatched. The CDR3 loop is CASSQGTSVRTDTQYF. As DNA, the CDR3 is TGTGCCAGCTCGCAAGGGACTAGCGTACGCACAGATACGCAGTATTTT.

V gene TRBV6-7 combines with J gene TRBJ2-2, with D perhaps TRBD2 (6 bases). TRBV6-7 is an ORF, with its function uncertain. V was pared by 2 bases and J by 5 bases, with 18 bases between. CDR3 length: 17 amino acids. CDR3 bases: TGTGCCAGCAGTTACACCACGGACGGGGCGGGAACCGGGGAGCTGTTTTTT. Protein product: CASSYTTDGAGTGELFF.

V gene TRBV5-1 combines with J gene TRBJ1-1; 7 nucleotides align to TRBD1. Germline V lookup: CDR1 SGHRS, CDR2 YFSETQ. V was pared by 4 bases and J by 3 bases, with 3 bases of the junction left unmatched. This CDR3 has 13 amino acids. Here the CDR3 DNA reads TGCGCCAGCAGCCTAACAGGGGACACTGAAGCTTTCTTT. It yields the protein CASSLTGDTEAFF.

The chain links TRBV19 to TRBJ1-4, with D tentatively TRBD1 (5 bases). This CDR3 region has 15 residues. The germline V and J ends were trimmed by 7 bases and 8 bases, with 20 bases remaining between them. In germline, CDR1 is LNHDA, CDR2 SQIVND (reference sequence). The CDR3 nucleotides read TGTGCCAGTAAGCAGGCCAGGGTATTTGGCGAAAAACTGTTTTTT. It is translated as CASKQARVFGEKLFF.

V usage is TRBV18 and J usage is TRBJ2-5; D is perhaps TRBD2 (5 bases). The CDR3 totals 15 residues. CDR1 KGHSH and CDR2 LQKENI come from the germline V gene. The V gene lost 0 bases and the J gene lost 2 bases, with 10 bases spanning the gap. CDR3 residues: CASSPPSGLQETQYF. CDR3 in DNA: TGTGCCAGCTCACCACCGAGCGGATTACAAGAGACCCAGTACTTC. Filled out from reference TRBV18 and TRBJ2-5, the complete variable domain reads NAGVMQNPRHLVRRRGQEARLRCSPMKGHSHVYWYRQLPEEGLKFMVYLQKENIIDESGMPKERFSAEFPKEGPSILRIQQVVRGDSAAYFCASSPPSGLQETQYFGPGTRLLVL.

This clone was seen more than once but under ten times. The rearrangement links TRBV28 to TRBJ1-5, with D tentatively TRBD1 (5 bases). In germline, CDR1 is MDHEN, CDR2 SYDVKM. The germline V and J ends were trimmed by 6 bases and 0 bases, with 9 bases remaining between them. The CDR3 covers 14 residues. In DNA form, the CDR3 reads TGTGCCAGCAGCCAGGGTCCTAGCAATCAGCCCCAGCATTTT. Translated, it gives CASSQGPSNQPQHF.

The CDR3 loop reads CASSIETALTLGTEAFF. As DNA, the CDR3 is TGTGCCAGTAGTATAGAAACAGCACTCACCCTTGGGACTGAAGCTTTCTTT. This sequence joins TRBV19 and TRBJ1-1, with D hard to call. There are 17 residues in the CDR3. In germline, CDR1 is LNHDA, CDR2 SQIVND (reference sequence). Trimming took off 0 bases at V and 5 bases at J, with 19 bases between the two ends.

The chain has TRBV6-2 or TRBV6-3 and TRBJ2-1, with 8 bases fitting TRBD2. V lost 5 bases and J lost 2; bases outside the gene matches: 8. Germline CDR1 MNHEY, CDR2 SVGEGT. This CDR3 has 16 residues. CDR3 nucleotide sequence: TGTGCCAGCAGTGTGTTAGGTAGCGGGACCTACAATGAGCAGTTCTTC. Encoded protein: CASSVLGSGTYNEQFF.